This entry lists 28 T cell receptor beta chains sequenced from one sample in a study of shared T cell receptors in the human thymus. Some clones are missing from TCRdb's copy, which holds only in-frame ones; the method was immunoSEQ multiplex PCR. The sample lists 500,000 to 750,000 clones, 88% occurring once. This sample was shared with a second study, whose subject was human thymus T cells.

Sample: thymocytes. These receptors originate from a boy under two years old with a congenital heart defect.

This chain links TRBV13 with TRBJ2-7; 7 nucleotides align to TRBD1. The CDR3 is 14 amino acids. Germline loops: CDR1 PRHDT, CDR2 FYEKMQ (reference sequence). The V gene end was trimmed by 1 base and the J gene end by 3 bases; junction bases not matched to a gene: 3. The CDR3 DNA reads TGTGCCAGCAGCTTAGACAGGGGAGACTACGAGCAGTACTTC. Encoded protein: CASSLDRGDYEQYF.

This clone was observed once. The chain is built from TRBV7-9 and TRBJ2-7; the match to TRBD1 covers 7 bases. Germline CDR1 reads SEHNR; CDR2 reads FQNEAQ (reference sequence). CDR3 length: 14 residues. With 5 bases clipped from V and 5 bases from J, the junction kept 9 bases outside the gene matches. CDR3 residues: CASSRGDRAHEQYF. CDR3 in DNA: TGTGCCAGCAGCCGGGGTGACAGGGCCCACGAGCAGTACTTC.

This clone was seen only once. In DNA, the CDR3 is TGTGCCAGCAGTGAATCTCGCGGGTACGAGCAGTACTTC. Protein: CASSESRGYEQYF. The rearrangement links TRBV25-1 to TRBJ2-7; D might be TRBD2 (5 bases). The germline V gene has CDR1 MGHDK and CDR2 SYGVNS. There are 13 residues in the CDR3. Trimming took off 1 base at V and 4 bases at J, with 8 bases between the two ends.

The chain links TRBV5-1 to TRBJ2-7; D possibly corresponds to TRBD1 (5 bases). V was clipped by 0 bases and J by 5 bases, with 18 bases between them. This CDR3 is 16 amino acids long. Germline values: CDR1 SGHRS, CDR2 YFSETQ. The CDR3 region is CASSLANKGPRDEQYF. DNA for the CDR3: TGCGCCAGCAGCTTGGCCAATAAGGGGCCTCGGGACGAGCAGTACTTC.

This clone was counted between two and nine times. Written as DNA, the CDR3 is TGCGCCAGCAGCCGAGGACTAGCGGGAGGGAAATCCTACGAGCAGTACTTC. It is translated as CASSRGLAGGKSYEQYF. This chain uses TRBV5-1 with TRBJ2-7; 15 nucleotides match TRBD2. The CDR3 consists of 17 residues. The V gene end was trimmed by 4 bases and the J gene end by 1 base; junction bases not matched to a gene: 6. Germline V CDR1 and CDR2: SGHRS, YFSETQ.

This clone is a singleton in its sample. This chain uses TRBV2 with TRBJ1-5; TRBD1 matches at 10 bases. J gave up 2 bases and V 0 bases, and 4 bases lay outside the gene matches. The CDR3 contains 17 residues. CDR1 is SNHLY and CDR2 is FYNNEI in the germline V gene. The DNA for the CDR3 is TGTGCCAGCAGTGAAGCCGGGACAGGGGAAGGCAATCAGCCCCAGCATTTT. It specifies CASSEAGTGEGNQPQHF.

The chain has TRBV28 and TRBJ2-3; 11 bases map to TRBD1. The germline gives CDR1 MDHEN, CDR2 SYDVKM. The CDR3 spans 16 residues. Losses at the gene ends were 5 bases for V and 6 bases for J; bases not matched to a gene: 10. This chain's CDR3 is CASSLLSGTGGDTQYF. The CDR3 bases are TGTGCCAGCAGTCTACTATCCGGGACAGGGGGGGATACGCAGTATTTT.

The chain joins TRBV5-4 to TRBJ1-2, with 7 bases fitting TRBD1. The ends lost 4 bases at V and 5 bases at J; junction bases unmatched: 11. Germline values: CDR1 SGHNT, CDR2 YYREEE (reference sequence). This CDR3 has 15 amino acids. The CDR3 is CASSRRRDRSYGYTF. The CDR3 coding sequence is TGTGCCAGCAGCCGACGCCGGGACAGAAGTTATGGCTACACCTTC.

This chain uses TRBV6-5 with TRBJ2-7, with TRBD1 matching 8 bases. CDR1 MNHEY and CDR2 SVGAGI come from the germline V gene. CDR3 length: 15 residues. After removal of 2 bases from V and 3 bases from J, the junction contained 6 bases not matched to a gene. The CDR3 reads CASSYSGRGHYEQYF. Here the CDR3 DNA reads TGTGCCAGCAGTTACAGCGGCAGGGGGCACTACGAGCAGTACTTC.

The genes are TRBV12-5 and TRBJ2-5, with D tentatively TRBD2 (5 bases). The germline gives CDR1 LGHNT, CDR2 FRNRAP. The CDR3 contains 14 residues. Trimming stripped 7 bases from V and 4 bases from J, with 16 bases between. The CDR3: CASALKRYGETQYF. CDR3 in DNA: TGTGCTAGTGCCCTCAAGCGGTATGGAGAGACCCAGTACTTC.

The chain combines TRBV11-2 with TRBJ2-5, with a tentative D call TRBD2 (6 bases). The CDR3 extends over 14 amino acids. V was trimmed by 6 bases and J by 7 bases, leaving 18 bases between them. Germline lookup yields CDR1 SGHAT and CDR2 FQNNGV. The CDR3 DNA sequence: TGTGCCAGCAGGGCCGGGACTTCACCCATGACCCAGTACTTC. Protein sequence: CASRAGTSPMTQYF.

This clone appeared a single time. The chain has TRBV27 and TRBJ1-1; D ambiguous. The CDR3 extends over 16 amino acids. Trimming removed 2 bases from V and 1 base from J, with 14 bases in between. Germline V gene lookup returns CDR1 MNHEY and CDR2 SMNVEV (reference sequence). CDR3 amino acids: CASSLTPTSGNTEAFF. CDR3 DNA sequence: TGTGCCAGCAGTTTAACACCGACGTCGGGGAACACTGAAGCTTTCTTT.

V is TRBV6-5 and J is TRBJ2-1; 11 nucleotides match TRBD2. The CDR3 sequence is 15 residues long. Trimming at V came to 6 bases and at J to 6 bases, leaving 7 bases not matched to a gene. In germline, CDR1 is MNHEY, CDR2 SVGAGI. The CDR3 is CASRSTSGRRNEQFF. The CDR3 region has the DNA TGTGCCAGCAGATCTACTAGCGGGAGACGCAATGAGCAGTTCTTC.

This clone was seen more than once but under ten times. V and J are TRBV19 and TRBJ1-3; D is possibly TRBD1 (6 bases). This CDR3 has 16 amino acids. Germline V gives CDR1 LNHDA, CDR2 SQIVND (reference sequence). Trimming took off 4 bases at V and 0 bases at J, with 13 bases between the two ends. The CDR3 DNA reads TGTGCCAGTAGTAATCTGGACAGCCTCTCTGGAAACACCATATATTTT. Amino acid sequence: CASSNLDSLSGNTIYF. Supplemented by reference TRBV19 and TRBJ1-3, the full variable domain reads DGGITQSPKYLFRKEGQNVTLSCEQNLNHDAMYWYRQDPGQGLRLIYYSQIVNDFQKGDIAEGYSVSREKKESFPLTVTSAQKNPTAFYLCASSNLDSLSGNTIYFGEGSWLTVV.

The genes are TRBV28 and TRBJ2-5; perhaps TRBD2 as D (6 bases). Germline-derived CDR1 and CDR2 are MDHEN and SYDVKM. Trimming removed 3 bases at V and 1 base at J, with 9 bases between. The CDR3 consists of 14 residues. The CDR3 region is CASSFGTRQETQYF. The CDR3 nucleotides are TGTGCCAGCAGTTTCGGGACTCGCCAAGAGACCCAGTACTTC. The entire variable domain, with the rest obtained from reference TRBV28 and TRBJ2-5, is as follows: DVKVTQSSRYLVKRTGEKVFLECVQDMDHENMFWYRQDPGLGLRLIYFSYDVKMKEKGDIPEGYSVSREKKERFSLILESASTNQTSMYLCASSFGTRQETQYFGPGTRLLVL.

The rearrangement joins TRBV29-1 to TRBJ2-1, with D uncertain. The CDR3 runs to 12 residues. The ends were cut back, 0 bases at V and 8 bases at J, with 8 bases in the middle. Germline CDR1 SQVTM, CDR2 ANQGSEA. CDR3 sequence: CSVEDLSDEQFF. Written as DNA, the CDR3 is TGCAGCGTTGAAGATCTATCGGATGAGCAGTTCTTC.

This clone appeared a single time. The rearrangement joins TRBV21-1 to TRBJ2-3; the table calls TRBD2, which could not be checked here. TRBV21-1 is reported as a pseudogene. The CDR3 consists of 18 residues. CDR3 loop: CASSKGLGLAASTDTQYF. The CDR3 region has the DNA TGTGCCAGCAGCAAAGGGTTGGGACTAGCGGCTAGCACAGATACGCAGTATTTT.

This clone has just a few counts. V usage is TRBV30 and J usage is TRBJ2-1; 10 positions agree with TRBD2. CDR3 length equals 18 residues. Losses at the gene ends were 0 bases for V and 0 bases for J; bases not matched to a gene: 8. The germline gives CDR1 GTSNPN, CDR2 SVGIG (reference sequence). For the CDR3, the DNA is TGTGCCTGGAGTGTGGCTAGCGGGAGCCCGAGCTCCTACAATGAGCAGTTCTTC. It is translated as CAWSVASGSPSSYNEQFF.

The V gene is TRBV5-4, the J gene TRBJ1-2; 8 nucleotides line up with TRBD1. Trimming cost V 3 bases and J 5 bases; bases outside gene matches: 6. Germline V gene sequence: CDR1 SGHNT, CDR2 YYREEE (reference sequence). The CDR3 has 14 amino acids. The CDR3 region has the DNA TGTGCCAGCAGCTCCAGGGGGCGCGAATATGGCTACACCTTC. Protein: CASSSRGREYGYTF. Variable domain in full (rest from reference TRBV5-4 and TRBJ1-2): ETGVTQSPTHLIKTRGQQVTLRCSSQSGHNTVSWYQQALGQGPQFIFQYYREEENGRGNFPPRFSGLQFPNYSSELNVNALELDDSALYLCASSSRGREYGYTFGSGTRLTVV.

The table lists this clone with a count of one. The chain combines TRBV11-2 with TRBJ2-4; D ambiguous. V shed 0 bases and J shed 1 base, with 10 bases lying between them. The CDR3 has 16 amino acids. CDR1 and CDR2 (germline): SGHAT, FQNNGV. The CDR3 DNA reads TGTGCCAGCAGCTTAGATGTGACATTGGCCAAAAACATTCAGTACTTC. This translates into CASSLDVTLAKNIQYF.

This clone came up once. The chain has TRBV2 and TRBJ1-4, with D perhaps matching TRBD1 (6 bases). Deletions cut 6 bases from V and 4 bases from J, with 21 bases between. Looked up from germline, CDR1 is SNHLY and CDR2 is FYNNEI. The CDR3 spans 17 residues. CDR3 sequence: CASSYVKSGDVNEKLFF. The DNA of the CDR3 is TGTGCCAGCAGCTACGTTAAATCAGGGGACGTTAATGAAAAACTGTTTTTT.

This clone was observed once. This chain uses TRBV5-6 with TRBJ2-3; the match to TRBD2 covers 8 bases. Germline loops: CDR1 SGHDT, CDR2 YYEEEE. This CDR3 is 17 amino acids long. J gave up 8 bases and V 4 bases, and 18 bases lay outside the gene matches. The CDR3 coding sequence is TGTGCCAGCAGCCAACGGGGGGGGCGGGGGTGTGCCAGTACGCAGTATTTT. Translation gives CASSQRGGRGCASTQYF. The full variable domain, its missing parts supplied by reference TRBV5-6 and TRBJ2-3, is DAGVTQSPTHLIKTRGQQVTLRCSPKSGHDTVSWYQQALGQGPQFIFQYYEEEERQRGNFPDRFSGHQFPNYSSELNVNALLLGDSALYLCASSQRGGRGCASTQYFGPGTRLTVL.

CDR3 DNA sequence: TGTGCCAGCAGCACCCGCTTAACTAGCGGCTACGAGCAGTACTTC. It specifies CASSTRLTSGYEQYF. The gene calls are TRBV11-3 and TRBJ2-7; 8 bases fit TRBD2. J was trimmed by 3 bases and V by 5 bases; bases with no gene match: 9. Germline assignment: CDR1 SGHNT and CDR2 YENEEA. CDR3 length: 15 amino acids.

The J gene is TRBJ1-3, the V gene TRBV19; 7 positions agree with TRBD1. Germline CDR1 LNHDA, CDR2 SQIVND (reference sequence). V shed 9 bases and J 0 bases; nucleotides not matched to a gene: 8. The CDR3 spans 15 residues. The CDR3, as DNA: TGTGCCAGACTTAAAGGGACAGCCTCTGGAAACACCATATATTTT. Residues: CARLKGTASGNTIYF.

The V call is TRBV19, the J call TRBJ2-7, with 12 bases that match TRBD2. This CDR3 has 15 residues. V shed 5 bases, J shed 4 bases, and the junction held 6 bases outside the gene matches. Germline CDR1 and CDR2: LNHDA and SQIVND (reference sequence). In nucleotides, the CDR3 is TGTGCCAGTAGTCGTCACGGGACTAGCGGGTACGAGCAGTACTTC. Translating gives CASSRHGTSGYEQYF. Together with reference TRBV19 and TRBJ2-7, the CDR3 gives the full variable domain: DGGITQSPKYLFRKEGQNVTLSCEQNLNHDAMYWYRQDPGQGLRLIYYSQIVNDFQKGDIAEGYSVSREKKESFPLTVTSAQKNPTAFYLCASSRHGTSGYEQYFGPGTRLTVT.

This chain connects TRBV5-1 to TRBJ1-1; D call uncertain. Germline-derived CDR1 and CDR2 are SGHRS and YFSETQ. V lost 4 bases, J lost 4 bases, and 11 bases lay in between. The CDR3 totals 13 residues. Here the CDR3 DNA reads TGCGCCAGCAGCCCCAAATGGAGCACTGAAGCTTTCTTT. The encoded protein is CASSPKWSTEAFF.

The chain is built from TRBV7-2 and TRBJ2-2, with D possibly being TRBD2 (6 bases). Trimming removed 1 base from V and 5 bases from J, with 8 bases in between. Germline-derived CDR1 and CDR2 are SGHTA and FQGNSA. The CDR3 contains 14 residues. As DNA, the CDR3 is TGTGCCAGCAGCTTAGGACGGGGGACCGGGGAGCTGTTTTTT. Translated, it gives CASSLGRGTGELFF. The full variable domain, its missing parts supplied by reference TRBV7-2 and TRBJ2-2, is GAGVSQSPSNKVTEKGKDVELRCDPISGHTALYWYRQSLGQGLEFLIYFQGNSAPDKSGLPSDRFSAERTGGSVSTLTIQRTQQEDSAVYLCASSLGRGTGELFFGEGSRLTVL.

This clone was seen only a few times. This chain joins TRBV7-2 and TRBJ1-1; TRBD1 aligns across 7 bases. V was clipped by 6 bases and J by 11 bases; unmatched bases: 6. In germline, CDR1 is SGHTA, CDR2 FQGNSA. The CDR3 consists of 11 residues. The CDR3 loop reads CASRPGGWAFF. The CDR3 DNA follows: TGTGCCAGCAGACCAGGGGGGTGGGCTTTCTTT.